In this sample, the clone carrying this TCR beta chain turned up many times. This sample was taken from a study of T cells in Graves' hyperthyroidism and ophthalmopathy. Researchers took RNA transcripts and amplified the TCR beta CDR3 regions from them. The TCR CDR3 first-round RT-PCR relied on the HTBI primer set. MiXCR was run by TCRdb on the multiplex PCR reads, yielding one entry per CDR3 protein. This table holds roughly 740,000 distinct CDR3 sequences, roughly 15% found once. The CDR3 sequence is 14 residues long. Germline CDR1 reads SGHTA; CDR2 reads FQGNSA. V gave up 3 bases and J gave up 0 bases, with 7 bases separating them.

What was sequenced was blood. This chain links TRBV7-2 with TRBJ2-3; D uncertain. The receptor comes from a man younger than 35 with Graves' hyperthyroidism. DNA for the CDR3: TGTGCCAGCAGCTTTTGGCGGAGCACAGATACGCAGTATTTT. Protein: CASSFWRSTDTQYF.